Listed below are T cell receptor beta chains from one sample, sequenced in a study of T cells in Graves' hyperthyroidism and ophthalmopathy. TCRdb processed the multiplex PCR reads anew with MiXCR; each CDR3 protein has one entry. The profile covers fewer than 750,000 distinct CDR3 sequences, with 14% appearing a single time and 9.5% to 15% taken by the ten largest. Sequencing was done on a sample of blood. The receptors come from a woman between 50 and 59 years old with Graves' ophthalmopathy. Both conserved end residues are part of each CDR3. The D gene is left open where the match is weak. Clone size is not always given. Where it is, it says once, few, many or a class for expanded clones.

cdr3_length,v_call,clone_size,d_call,j_call,cdr3_nt,cdr3_aa
15,TRBV12-3/TRBV12-4,.,TRBD1,TRBJ1-5,TGTGCCAGCAGCGATAGACAGGGTCTACAACAGCCCCAGCATTTT,CASSDRQGLQQPQHF
14,TRBV28,many,.,TRBJ2-1,TGTGCCAGCACTAAGGGTCGCTCCTACAATGAGCAGTTCTTC,CASTKGRSYNEQFF
17,TRBV6-4,.,TRBD2,TRBJ2-1,TGTGCCAGCAGCCCCAGGCAAGGACTAGCGGGACTCAATGAGCAGTTCTTC,CASSPRQGLAGLNEQFF
14,TRBV6-2/TRBV6-3,.,.,TRBJ1-5,TGTGCCAGCAGTGGACCAGGGTGGGGACAGCCCCAGCATTTT,CASSGPGWGQPQHF
15,TRBV10-1,.,.,TRBJ2-2,TGCGCCAGCAGTGAACGGGAAAAGAACACCGGGGAGCTGTTTTTT,CASSEREKNTGELFF
17,TRBV7-3,many,TRBD2,TRBJ2-1,TGTGCCAGCAGCCTCTCTTCGAGTAGCGGGAGGTATAATGAGCAGTTCTTC,CASSLSSSSGRYNEQFF
15,TRBV3-1,few,.,TRBJ2-2,TGTGCCAGCAGCCCATATTTAGGGCGCGGCGGGGAGCTGTTTTTT,CASSPYLGRGGELFF
17,TRBV11-2,many,TRBD2,TRBJ2-3,TGTGCCAGCAGCTTAGGGATAGCGGGAGGGCCTACAGATACGCAGTATTTT,CASSLGIAGGPTDTQYF
13,TRBV4-2,many,.,TRBJ2-7,TGTGCCAGCAGCCAAGAGTGGTCATACGAGCAGTACTTC,CASSQEWSYEQYF
14,TRBV5-4,.,TRBD1,TRBJ2-7,TGTGCCAGCAGCCCAACAGGGGACTCCTACGAGCAGTACTTC,CASSPTGDSYEQYF
15,TRBV5-1,.,.,TRBJ2-7,TGCGCCAGCAGCTTGGCCGGGACACTTTCCTACGAGCAGTACTTC,CASSLAGTLSYEQYF
16,TRBV7-8,many,TRBD1,TRBJ1-2,TGTGCCAGCAGCTCCAGGACAGGCAAAGTTAACTATGGCTACACCTTC,CASSSRTGKVNYGYTF
15,TRBV11-2,many,.,TRBJ2-7,TGTGCCAGCAGCTTATATGTAGGGAGCTCCTACGAGCAGTACTTC,CASSLYVGSSYEQYF
16,TRBV7-8,many,TRBD1,TRBJ2-5,TGTGCCAGCAGCTTAGGCCCGGGACAGGGCGCAGAGACCCAGTACTTC,CASSLGPGQGAETQYF
16,TRBV2,many,TRBD2,TRBJ2-1,TGTGCCAGCAAAGGGACTAGCGGGATCTCCTACAATGAGCAGTTCTTC,CASKGTSGISYNEQFF
13,TRBV7-3,many,.,TRBJ2-1,TGTGCCAGCAGCTTGAACAGATACAATGAGCAGTTCTTC,CASSLNRYNEQFF
17,TRBV7-3,.,TRBD2,TRBJ2-7,TGTGCCAGCAGCTTAGGGTTGCTAGCGGGACGCCTTGACGAGCAGTACTTC,CASSLGLLAGRLDEQYF
13,TRBV7-7,few,.,TRBJ2-7,TGTGCTAGCAGCTTAGATCCCCAATACGAGCAGTACTTC,CASSLDPQYEQYF
13,TRBV12-3/TRBV12-4,many,.,TRBJ1-1,TGTGCCAGCAGTCACGGACTCCTCACTGAAGCTTTCTTT,CASSHGLLTEAFF
14,TRBV6-5,.,TRBD1,TRBJ1-6,TGTGCCAGCAGTTGGGACAGGGGGAATTCACCCCTCCACTTT,CASSWDRGNSPLHF
16,TRBV30,.,TRBD2,TRBJ2-1,TGTGCCTGGAGTGGGAGACTAGCGGGATTATACAATGAGCAGTTCTTC,CAWSGRLAGLYNEQFF
10,TRBV20-1,.,.,TRBJ2-7,TGCAGTGCTACCTATCGCGAGCAGTACTTC,CSATYREQYF
18,TRBV28,.,TRBD2,TRBJ2-2,TGTGCCAGCAGCATTTTCACTAGCGGGAGGGCCAGCACCGGGGAGCTGTTTTTT,CASSIFTSGRASTGELFF
11,TRBV5-1,.,.,TRBJ2-1,TGCGCCAGCAGCAAGGACAAAGAGCAGTTCTTC,CASSKDKEQFF
18,TRBV20-1,.,.,TRBJ2-1,TGCAGTGCTAGGCCCAGGAGGCCTAGCCCGGGGTCCTACAATGAGCAGTTCTTC,CSARPRRPSPGSYNEQFF
13,TRBV6-2/TRBV6-3,.,TRBD1,TRBJ2-1,TGTGCCAGCAGTTATGACAGGGACAATGAGCAGTTCTTC,CASSYDRDNEQFF
14,TRBV3-1,many,TRBD1,TRBJ1-2,TGTGCCAGCAGCCTCCGGGACAGGGTCTATGGCTACACCTTC,CASSLRDRVYGYTF
15,TRBV28,many,TRBD2,TRBJ2-1,TGTGCCAGCAGTTTGGGGACTAGTAAGTGGAATGAGCAGTTCTTC,CASSLGTSKWNEQFF
14,TRBV7-3,few,TRBD2,TRBJ2-1,TGTGCCAGCAGCTTGCATTTAGCGGGAGCTGAGCAGTTCTTC,CASSLHLAGAEQFF
11,TRBV28,many,.,TRBJ2-1,TGTGCCAGCAGCACGTACAATGAGCAGTTCTTC,CASSTYNEQFF
15,TRBV27,few,TRBD1,TRBJ1-2,TGTGCCAGCAGTTTATATCCGGGACAGGGAGGCGGCTACACCTTC,CASSLYPGQGGGYTF
15,TRBV20-1,many,.,TRBJ1-1,TGCAGTGCGTTTAGATCCAGACACCCGAACACTGAAGCTTTCTTT,CSAFRSRHPNTEAFF
12,TRBV4-3,few,.,TRBJ2-3,TGCGCCAGCAGCCAAGGATTCAATACGCAGTATTTT,CASSQGFNTQYF
22,TRBV19,few,TRBD1,TRBJ2-1,TGTGCCAGTAGACGCCGGGACAGGGGGGGAGCTAGCGGAACCAGGGAGTACAATGAGCAGTTCTTC,CASRRRDRGGASGTREYNEQFF
17,TRBV15,.,TRBD2,TRBJ2-1,TGTGCCACCAGCAGAGATTTAGCGGGGAGCTCCTACAATGAGCAGTTCTTC,CATSRDLAGSSYNEQFF